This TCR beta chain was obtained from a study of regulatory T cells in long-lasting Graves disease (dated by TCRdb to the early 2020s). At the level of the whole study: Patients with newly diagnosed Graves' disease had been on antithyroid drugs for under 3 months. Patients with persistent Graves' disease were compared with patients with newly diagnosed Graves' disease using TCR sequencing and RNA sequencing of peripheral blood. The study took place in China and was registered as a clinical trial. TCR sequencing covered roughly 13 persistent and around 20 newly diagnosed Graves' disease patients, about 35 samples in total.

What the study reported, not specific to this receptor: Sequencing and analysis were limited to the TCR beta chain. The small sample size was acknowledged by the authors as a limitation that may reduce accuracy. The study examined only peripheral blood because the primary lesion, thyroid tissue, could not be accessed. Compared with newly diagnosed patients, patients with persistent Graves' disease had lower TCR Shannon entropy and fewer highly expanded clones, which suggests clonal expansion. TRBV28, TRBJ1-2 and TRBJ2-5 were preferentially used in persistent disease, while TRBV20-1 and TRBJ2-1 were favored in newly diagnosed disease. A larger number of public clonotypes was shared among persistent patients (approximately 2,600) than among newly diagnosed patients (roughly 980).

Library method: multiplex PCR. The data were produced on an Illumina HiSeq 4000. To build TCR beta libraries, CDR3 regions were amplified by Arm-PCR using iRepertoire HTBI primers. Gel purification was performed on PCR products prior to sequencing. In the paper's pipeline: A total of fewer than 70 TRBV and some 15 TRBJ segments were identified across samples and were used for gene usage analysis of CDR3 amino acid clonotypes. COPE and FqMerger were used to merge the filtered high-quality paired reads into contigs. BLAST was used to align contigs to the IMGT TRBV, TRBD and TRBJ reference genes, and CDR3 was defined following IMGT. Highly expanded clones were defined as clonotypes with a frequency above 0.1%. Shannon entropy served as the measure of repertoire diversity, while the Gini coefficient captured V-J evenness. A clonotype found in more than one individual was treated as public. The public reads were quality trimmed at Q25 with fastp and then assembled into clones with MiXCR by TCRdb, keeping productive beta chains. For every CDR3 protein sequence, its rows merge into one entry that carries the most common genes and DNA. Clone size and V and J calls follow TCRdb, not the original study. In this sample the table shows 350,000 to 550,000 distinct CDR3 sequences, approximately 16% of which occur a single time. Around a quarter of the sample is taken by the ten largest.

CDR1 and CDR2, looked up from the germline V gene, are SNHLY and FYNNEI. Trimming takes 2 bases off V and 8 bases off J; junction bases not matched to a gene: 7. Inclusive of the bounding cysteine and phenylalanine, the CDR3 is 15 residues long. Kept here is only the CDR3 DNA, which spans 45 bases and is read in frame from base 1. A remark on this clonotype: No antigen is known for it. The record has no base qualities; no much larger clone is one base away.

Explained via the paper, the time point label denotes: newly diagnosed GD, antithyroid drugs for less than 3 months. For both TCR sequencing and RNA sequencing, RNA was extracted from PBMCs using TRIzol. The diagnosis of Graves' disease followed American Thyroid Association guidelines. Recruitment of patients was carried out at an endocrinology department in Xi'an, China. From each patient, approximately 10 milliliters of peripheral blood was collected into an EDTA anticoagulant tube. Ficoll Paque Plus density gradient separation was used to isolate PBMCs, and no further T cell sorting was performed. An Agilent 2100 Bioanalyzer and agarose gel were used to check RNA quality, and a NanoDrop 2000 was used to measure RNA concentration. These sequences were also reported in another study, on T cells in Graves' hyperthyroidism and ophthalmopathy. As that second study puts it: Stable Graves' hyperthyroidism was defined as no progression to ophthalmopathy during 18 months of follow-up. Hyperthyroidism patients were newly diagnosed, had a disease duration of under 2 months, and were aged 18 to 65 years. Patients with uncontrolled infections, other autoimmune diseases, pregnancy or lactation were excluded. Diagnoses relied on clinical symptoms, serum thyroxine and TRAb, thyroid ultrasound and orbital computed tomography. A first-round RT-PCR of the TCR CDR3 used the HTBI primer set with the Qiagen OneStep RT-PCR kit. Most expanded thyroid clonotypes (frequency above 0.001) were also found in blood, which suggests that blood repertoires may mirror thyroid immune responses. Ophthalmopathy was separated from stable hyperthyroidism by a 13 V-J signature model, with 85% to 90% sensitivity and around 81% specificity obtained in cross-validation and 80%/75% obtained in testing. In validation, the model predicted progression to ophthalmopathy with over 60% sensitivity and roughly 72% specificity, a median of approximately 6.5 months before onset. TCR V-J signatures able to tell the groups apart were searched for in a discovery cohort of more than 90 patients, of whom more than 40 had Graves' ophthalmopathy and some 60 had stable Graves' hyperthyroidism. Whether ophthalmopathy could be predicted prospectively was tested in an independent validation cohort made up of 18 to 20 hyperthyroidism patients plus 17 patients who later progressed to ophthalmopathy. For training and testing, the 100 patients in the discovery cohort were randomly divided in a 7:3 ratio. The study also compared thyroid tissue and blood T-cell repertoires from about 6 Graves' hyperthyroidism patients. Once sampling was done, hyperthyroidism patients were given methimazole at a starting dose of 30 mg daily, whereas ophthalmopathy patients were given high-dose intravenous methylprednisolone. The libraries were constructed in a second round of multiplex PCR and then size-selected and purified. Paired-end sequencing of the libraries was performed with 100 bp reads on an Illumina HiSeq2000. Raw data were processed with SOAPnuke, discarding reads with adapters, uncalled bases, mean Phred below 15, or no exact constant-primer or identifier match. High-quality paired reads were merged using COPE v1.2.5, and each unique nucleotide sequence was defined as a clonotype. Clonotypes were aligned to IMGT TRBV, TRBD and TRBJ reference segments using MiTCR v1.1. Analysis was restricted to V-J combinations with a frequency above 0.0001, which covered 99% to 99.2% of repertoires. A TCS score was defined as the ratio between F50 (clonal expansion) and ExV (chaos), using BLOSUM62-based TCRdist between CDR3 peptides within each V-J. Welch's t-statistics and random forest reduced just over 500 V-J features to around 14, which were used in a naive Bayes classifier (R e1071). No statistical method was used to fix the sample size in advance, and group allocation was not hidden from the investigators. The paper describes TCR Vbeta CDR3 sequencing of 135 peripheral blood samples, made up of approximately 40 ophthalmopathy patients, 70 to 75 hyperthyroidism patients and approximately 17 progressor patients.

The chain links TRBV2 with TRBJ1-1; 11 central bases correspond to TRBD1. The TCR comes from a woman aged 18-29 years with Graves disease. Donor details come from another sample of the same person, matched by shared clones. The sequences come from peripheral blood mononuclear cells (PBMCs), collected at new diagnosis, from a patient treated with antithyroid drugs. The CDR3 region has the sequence CASSEQLRTGGEAFF. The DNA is TGTGCCAGCAGTGAACAACTTAGGACAGGGGGCGAAGCTTTCTTT.